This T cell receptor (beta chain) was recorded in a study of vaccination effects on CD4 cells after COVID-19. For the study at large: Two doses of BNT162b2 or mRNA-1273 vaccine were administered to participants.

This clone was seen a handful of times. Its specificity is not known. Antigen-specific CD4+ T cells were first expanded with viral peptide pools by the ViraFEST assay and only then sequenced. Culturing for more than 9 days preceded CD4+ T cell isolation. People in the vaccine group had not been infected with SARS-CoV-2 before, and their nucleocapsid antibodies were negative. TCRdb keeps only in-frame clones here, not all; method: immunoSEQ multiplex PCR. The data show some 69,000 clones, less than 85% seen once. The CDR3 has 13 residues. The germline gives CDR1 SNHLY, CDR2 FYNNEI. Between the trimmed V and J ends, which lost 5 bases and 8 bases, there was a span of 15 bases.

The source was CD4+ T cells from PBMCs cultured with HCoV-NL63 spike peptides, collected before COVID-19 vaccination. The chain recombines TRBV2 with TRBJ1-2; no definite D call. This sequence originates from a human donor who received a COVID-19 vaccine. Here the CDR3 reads CASSPDESLGYTF. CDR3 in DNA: TGTGCCAGCAGTCCTGATGAGTCTCTGGGCTACACCTTC.